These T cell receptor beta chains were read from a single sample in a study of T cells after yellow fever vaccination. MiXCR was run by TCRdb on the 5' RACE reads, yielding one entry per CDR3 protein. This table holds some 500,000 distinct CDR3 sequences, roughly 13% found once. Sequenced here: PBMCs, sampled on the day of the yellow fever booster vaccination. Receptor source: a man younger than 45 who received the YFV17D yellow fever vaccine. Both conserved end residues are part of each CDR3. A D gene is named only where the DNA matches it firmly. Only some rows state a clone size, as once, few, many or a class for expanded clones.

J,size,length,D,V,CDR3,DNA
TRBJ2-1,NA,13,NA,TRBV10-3,CAISESGYNEQFF,TGTGCCATCAGTGAAAGCGGATACAATGAGCAGTTCTTC
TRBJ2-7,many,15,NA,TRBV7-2,CASSQDLGGLYEQYF,TGTGCCAGCAGCCAAGACCTCGGAGGGCTCTACGAGCAGTACTTC
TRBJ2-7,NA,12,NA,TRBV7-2,CASGTRDHLQYF,TGTGCCAGCGGAACTCGGGACCATCTTCAGTACTTC
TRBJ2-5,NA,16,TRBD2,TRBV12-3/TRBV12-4,CASSSSTSVVRETQYF,TGTGCCAGCAGTTCATCGACTAGCGTGGTCCGGGAGACCCAGTACTTC
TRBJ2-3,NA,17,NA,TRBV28,CASLPSLGQKLTDTQYF,TGTGCCAGCCTTCCCTCCCTCGGACAGAAGCTCACAGATACGCAGTATTTT
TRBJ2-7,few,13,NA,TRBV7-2,CASSLRQKHEQYF,TGTGCCAGCAGCTTAAGGCAGAAACACGAGCAGTACTTC
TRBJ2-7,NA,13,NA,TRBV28,CASRPGTENEQYF,TGTGCCAGCAGGCCAGGGACCGAGAACGAGCAGTACTTC
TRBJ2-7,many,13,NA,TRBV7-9,CASSPRGTYEQYF,TGCGCCAGCAGCCCCCGGGGAACCTACGAGCAGTACTTC
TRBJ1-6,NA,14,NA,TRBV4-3,CASSHETQSSPLHF,TGCGCCAGCAGCCACGAGACACAGAGTTCACCCCTCCACTTT
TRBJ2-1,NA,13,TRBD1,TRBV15,CATSRGQGGEQFF,TGTGCCACCAGCCGGGGACAGGGAGGTGAGCAGTTCTTC
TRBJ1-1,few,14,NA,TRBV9,CASSVGNGVAEAFF,TGTGCCAGCAGCGTAGGAAATGGGGTCGCTGAAGCTTTCTTT
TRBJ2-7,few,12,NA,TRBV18,CASSPRLDEQYF,TGTGCCAGCTCACCTCGCCTCGACGAGCAGTACTTC
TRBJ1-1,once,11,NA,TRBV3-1,CAAGQNTEAFF,TGTGCCGCGGGCCAGAACACTGAAGCTTTCTTT
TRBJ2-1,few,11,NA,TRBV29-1,CSGGFGDEQFF,TGCAGCGGGGGCTTTGGGGATGAGCAGTTCTTC
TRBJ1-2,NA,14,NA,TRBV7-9,CASSLAWAQGGYTF,TGTGCCAGCAGCTTAGCGTGGGCCCAAGGGGGCTACACCTTC
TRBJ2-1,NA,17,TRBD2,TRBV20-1,CSARPASGLAEYNEQFF,TGCAGTGCTAGGCCCGCCTCGGGACTAGCGGAGTACAATGAGCAGTTCTTC
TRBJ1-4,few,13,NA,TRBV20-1,CSAYRPVGEKLFF,TGCAGTGCCTATAGACCGGTGGGTGAAAAACTGTTTTTT
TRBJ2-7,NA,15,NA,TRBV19,CASSRSVDGSYEQYF,TGTGCCAGTAGTAGGTCCGTAGACGGGAGCTACGAGCAGTACTTC
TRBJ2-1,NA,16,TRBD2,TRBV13,CASSSRRSGIENEQFF,TGTGCCAGCAGCTCTAGAAGAAGCGGGATCGAGAATGAGCAGTTCTTC
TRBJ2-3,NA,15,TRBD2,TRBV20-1,CSARASSGTTDTQYF,TGCAGTGCTAGAGCGTCTAGCGGGACGACAGATACGCAGTATTTT
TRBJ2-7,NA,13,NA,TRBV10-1,CASSPIVSGEQYF,TGCGCCAGCAGCCCGATAGTATCAGGCGAGCAGTACTTC
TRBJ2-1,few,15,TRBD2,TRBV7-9,CASSIGLAGKGEQFF,TGTGCCAGCAGCATAGGACTAGCGGGAAAGGGTGAGCAGTTCTTC
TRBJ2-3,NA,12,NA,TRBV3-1,CASSHRRDTQYF,TGTGCCAGCAGCCACAGGCGTGATACGCAGTATTTT
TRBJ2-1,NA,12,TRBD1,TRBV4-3,CASSQQGADQIF,TGCGCCAGCAGCCAACAGGGGGCGGATCAGATCTTC
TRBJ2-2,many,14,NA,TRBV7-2,CASSPDHTTGELFF,TGTGCCAGCAGCCCCGACCACACGACCGGGGAGCTGTTTTTT
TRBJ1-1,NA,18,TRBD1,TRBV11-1,CASSLPRGQGSMNTEAFF,TGTGCCAGCAGCTTACCCCGCGGACAGGGGTCCATGAACACTGAAGCTTTCTTT
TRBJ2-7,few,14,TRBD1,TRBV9,CASSAGQGPTEQYF,TGTGCCAGCAGCGCGGGACAGGGCCCTACCGAGCAGTACTTC
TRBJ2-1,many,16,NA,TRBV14,CASSQRGPSSYNEQFF,TGTGCCAGCAGCCAGAGGGGACCCAGCTCCTACAATGAGCAGTTCTTC
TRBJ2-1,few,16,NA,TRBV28,CASSSTPPTGTGEQFF,TGTGCCAGCAGTTCCACACCTCCGACTGGGACGGGTGAGCAGTTCTTC
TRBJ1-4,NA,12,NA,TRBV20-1,CSVYRPNEKLFF,TGCAGTGTATACCGACCTAATGAAAAACTGTTTTTT
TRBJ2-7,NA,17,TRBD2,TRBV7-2,CASSPRRLRGRYYEQYF,TGTGCCAGCAGCCCGAGGAGGCTGCGGGGGAGATATTACGAGCAGTACTTC
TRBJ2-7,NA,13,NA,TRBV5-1,CASSLSQGLEQYF,TGCGCCAGCAGCCTATCACAGGGTTTAGAGCAGTACTTC
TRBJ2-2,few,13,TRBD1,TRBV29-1,CSVGQGATGELFF,TGCAGCGTCGGACAGGGAGCCACCGGGGAGCTGTTTTTT
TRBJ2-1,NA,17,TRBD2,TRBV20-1,CSAETQLAGASYNEQFF,TGCAGTGCAGAAACTCAACTAGCGGGAGCCTCCTACAATGAGCAGTTCTTC
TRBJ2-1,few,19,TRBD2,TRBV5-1,CASSPGLAGGPVSYNEQFF,TGCGCCAGCAGCCCTGGACTAGCGGGAGGGCCGGTCTCCTACAATGAGCAGTTCTTC
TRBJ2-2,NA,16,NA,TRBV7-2,CASSQNGQKNTGELFF,TGTGCCAGCAGCCAAAATGGACAGAAGAACACCGGGGAGCTGTTTTTT
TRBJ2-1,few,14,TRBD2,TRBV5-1,CASSLELAGNEQFF,TGCGCCAGCAGCTTGGAACTAGCGGGAAATGAGCAGTTCTTC
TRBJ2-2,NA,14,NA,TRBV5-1,CASSLAWTTGELFF,TGCGCCAGCAGCTTGGCGTGGACCACCGGGGAGCTGTTTTTT
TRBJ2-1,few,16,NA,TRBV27,CTSSSDILGSYNEQFF,TGCACCAGCAGTTCCGATATCCTTGGATCCTACAATGAGCAGTTCTTC
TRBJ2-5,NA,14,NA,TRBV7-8,CASSLVQVQETQYF,TGTGCCAGCAGCTTAGTCCAGGTCCAAGAGACCCAGTACTTC
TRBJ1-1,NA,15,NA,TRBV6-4,CASSRDSGVGTEAFF,TGTGCCAGCAGTCGGGATTCCGGCGTAGGGACTGAAGCTTTCTTT